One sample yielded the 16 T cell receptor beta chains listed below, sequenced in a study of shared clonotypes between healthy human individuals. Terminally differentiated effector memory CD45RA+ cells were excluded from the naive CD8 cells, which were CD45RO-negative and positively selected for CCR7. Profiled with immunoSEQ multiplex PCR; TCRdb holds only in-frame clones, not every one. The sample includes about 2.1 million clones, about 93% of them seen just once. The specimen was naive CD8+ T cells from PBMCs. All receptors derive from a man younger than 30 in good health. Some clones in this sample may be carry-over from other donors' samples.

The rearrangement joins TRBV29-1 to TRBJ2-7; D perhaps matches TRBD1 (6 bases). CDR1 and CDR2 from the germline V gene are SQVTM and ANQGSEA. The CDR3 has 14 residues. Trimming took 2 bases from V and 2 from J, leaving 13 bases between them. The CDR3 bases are TGCAGCGTTGAACCGGCAGGGGATCCCTACGAGCAGTACTTC. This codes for CSVEPAGDPYEQYF.

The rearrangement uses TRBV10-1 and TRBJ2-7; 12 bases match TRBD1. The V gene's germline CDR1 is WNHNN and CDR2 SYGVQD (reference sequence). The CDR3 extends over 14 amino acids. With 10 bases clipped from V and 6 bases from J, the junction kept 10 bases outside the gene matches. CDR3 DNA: TGCGCCAAGAGGCCCGGGACAGGGGGCAGCGAGCAGTACTTC. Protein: CAKRPGTGGSEQYF.

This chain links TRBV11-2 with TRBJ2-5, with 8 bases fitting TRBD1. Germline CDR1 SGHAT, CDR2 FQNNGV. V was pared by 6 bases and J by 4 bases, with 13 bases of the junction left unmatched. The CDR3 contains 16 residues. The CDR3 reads CASSPRTGKPGETQYF. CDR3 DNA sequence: TGTGCCAGCAGTCCGAGGACAGGGAAGCCTGGAGAGACCCAGTACTTC.

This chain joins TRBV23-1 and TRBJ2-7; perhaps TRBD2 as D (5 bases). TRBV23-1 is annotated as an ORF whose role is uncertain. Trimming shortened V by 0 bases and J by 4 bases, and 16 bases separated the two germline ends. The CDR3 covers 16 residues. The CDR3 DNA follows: TGCGCCAGCAGTCAATCGTCCCCCGGGGTTAGGTACGAGCAGTACTTC. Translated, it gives CASSQSSPGVRYEQYF.

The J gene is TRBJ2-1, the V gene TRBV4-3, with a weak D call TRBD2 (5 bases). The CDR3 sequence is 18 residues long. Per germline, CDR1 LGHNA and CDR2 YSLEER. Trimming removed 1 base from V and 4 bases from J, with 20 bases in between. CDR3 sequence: CASSQVADLPGSYNEQFF. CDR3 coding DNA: TGCGCCAGCAGCCAAGTAGCTGATCTTCCGGGATCTTACAATGAGCAGTTCTTC.

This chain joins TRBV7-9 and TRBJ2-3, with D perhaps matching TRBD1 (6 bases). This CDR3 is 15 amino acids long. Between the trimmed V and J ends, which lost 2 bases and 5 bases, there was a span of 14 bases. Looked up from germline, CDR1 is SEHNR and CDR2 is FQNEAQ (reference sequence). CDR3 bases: TGTGCCAGCAGCTTACAGGGGAAAGTAGGAGATACGCAGTATTTT. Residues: CASSLQGKVGDTQYF. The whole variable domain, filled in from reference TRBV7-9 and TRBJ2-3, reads DTGVSQNPRHKITKRGQNVTFRCDPISEHNRLYWYRQTLGQGPEFLTYFQNEAQLEKSRLLSDRFSAERPKGSFSTLEIQRTEQGDSAMYLCASSLQGKVGDTQYFGPGTRLTVL.

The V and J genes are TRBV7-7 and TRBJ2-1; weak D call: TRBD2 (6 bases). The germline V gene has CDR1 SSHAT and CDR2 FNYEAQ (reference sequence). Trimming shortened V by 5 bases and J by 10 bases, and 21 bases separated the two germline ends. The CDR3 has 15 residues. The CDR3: CASSPLLEGIAEQFF. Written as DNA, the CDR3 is TGTGCCAGCAGCCCCCTTTTGGAGGGGATCGCGGAGCAGTTCTTC.

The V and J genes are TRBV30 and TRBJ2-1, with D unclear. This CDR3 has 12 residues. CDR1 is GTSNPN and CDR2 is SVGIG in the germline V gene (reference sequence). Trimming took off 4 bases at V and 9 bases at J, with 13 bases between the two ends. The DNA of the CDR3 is TGTGCCTGGACCCAGCTTAGTGCTGAGCAGTTCTTC. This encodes CAWTQLSAEQFF.

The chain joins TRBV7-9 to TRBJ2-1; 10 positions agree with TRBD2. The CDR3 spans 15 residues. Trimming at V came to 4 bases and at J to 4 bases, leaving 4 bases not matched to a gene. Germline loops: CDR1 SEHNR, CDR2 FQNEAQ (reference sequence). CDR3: CASSSEAGGYNEQFF. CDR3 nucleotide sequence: TGTGCCAGCAGCTCTGAAGCGGGAGGGTACAATGAGCAGTTCTTC.

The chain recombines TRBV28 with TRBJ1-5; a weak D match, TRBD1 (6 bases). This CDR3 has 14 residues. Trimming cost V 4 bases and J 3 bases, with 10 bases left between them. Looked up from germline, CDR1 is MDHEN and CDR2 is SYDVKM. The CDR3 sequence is CASSSRTANQPQHF. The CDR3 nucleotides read TGTGCCAGCAGTTCAAGGACAGCCAATCAGCCCCAGCATTTT.

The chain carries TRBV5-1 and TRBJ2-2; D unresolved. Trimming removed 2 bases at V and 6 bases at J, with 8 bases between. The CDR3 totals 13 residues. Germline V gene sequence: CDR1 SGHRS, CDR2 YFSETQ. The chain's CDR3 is CASSLSGPGELFF. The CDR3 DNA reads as TGCGCCAGCAGCTTATCAGGTCCCGGGGAGCTGTTTTTT. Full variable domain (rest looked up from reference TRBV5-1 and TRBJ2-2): KAGVTQTPRYLIKTRGQQVTLSCSPISGHRSVSWYQQTPGQGLQFLFEYFSETQRNKGNFPGRFSGRQFSNSRSEMNVSTLELGDSALYLCASSLSGPGELFFGEGSRLTVL.

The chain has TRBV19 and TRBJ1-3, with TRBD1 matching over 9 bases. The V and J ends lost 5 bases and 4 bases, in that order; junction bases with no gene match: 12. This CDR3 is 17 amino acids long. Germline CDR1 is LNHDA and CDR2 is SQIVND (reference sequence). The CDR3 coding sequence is TGTGCCAGTAGTCTCCCAAACAGGGGGCGAAGGGGAAACACCATATATTTT. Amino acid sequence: CASSLPNRGRRGNTIYF.

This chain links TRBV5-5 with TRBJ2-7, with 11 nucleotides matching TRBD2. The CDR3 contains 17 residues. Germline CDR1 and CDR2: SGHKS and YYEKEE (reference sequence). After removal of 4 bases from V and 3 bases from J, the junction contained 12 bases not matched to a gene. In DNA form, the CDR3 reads TGTGCCAGCAGCCCCTCAGAGGGACTAGCGGAGGGCTACGAGCAGTACTTC. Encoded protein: CASSPSEGLAEGYEQYF.

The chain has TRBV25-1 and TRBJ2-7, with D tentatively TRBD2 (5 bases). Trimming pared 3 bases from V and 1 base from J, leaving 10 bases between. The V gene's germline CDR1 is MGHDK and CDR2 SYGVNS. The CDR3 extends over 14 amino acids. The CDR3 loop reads CASSDDYQSYEQYF. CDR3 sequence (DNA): TGTGCCAGCAGTGACGACTACCAATCCTACGAGCAGTACTTC.

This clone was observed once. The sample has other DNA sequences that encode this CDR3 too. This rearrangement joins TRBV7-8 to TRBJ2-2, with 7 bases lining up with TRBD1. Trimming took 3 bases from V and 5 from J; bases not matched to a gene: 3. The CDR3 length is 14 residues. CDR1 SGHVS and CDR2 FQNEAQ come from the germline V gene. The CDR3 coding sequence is TGTGCCAGCAGCTTTAGGGGGCGGACCGGGGAGCTGTTTTTT. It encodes CASSFRGRTGELFF.

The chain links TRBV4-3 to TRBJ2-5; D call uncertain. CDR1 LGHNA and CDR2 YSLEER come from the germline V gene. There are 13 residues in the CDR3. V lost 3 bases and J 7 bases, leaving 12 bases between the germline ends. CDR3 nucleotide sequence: TGCGCCAGCAGCCACAAAATTTGGGGGACCCAGTACTTC. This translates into CASSHKIWGTQYF.